This T cell receptor beta chain was sequenced during a study of HIV-infected children after antiretroviral therapy interruption. For the study at large: Children had CD4+ above 500, viral load below 50 copies/ml, either treatment arm. Notes on the study in general: Naive CD4+ sequences overlapped less between time points once interruption began.

This clonotype was counted ten times or more. Its antigen is unidentified. From germline, CDR1 is SGHAT and CDR2 FQDESV (reference sequence). V was cut by 0 bases and J by 1 base, with 3 bases left in between. The CDR3 is 14 amino acids. Treatment denoted: PENTA 11 planned treatment interruption arm or continuous ART arm. The TCR library was built from RNA with a 3' RACE protocol and unique molecular identifiers. TCRdb recomputed calls from the 3' RACE reads with MiXCR, one row per CDR3 protein. This sample has some 90,000 distinct CDR3 sequences; roughly 6.4% occur once, and the top ten carry 0.85% to 1.2%.

The genes are TRBV11-1 and TRBJ2-2; no firm D call. The starting material was CD45RA+ CD4+ T cells from PBMCs, pooled from several time points, obtained from a donor given antiretroviral therapy, either interrupted or continuous. Subset defined: naive CD4+ CD45RA+ CD45RO- T cells. This TCR derives from a pool of human donors with HIV. CDR3 sequence: CASSLARNTGELFF. The CDR3 region has the DNA TGTGCCAGCAGCTTAGCGCGGAACACCGGGGAGCTGTTTTTT.